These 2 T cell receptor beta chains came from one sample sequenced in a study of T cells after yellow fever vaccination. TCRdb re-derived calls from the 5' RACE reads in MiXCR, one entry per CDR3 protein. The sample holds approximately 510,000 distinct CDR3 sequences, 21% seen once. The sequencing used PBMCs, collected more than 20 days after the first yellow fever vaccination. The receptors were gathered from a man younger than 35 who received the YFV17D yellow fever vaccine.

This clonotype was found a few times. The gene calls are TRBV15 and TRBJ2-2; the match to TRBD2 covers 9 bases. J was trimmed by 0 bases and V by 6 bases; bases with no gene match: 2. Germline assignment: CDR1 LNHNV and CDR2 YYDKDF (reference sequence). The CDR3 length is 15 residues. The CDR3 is CATRLAGANTGELFF. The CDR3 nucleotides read TGTGCCACCAGGTTAGCGGGGGCGAACACCGGGGAGCTGTTTTTT.

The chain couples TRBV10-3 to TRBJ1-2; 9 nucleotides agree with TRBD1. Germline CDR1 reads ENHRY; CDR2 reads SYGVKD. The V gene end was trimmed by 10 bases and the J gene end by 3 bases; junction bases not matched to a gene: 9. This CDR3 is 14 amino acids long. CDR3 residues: CATGQGIADYGYTF. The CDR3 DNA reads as TGTGCCACAGGACAGGGGATAGCAGACTATGGCTACACCTTC.